This TCR beta chain originates from a study of identical twins. Broader study findings: Researchers reported weaker excess twin sharing in beta out-of-frame sequences. Recombination models fit unrelated individuals' TCR alpha sharing but underestimated twins'. Conclusions rested on cross-sectional statistics rather than following the same donors.

V lost 4 bases and J 4 bases, leaving 14 bases between the germline ends. The CDR3 has 14 amino acids. This clonotype was seen many times. What it recognizes is unknown. Via MiXCR, TCRdb re-called the 5' RACE reads, giving one row per CDR3 protein. Among 450,000 or so distinct CDR3 sequences listed, 12% to 15% were seen once. The data also belong to a second study, concerning yellow fever vaccine responses in identical twins.

This TCR was sampled from a woman aged 18-30 years in good health. Sequencing was carried out using CD4+ T cells sorted from blood. J is TRBJ2-7 and V is TRBV12-3 or TRBV12-4; D gene ambiguous. The CDR3 protein is CASSSRAALYEQYF. The CDR3 DNA reads TGTGCCAGCAGTTCTCGGGCAGCCCTTTACGAGCAGTACTTC.